There are many counts of the clone carrying this T cell receptor beta chain. Antigen: not known. Building the TCR beta libraries relied on iRepertoire HTBI primers, and CDR3 regions underwent Arm-PCR. Via MiXCR, TCRdb re-called the multiplex PCR reads, giving one row per CDR3 protein. Of around 250,000 distinct CDR3 sequences listed, over 20% are singletons. The time point is: newly diagnosed GD, antithyroid drugs for less than 3 months. PBMCs provided the RNA from which the TCR library was made. Patient provenance is recorded as an endocrinology department in Xi'an, China. The data belong to a study of regulatory T cells in long-lasting Graves disease. Whole-study findings and limits: Study of thyroid tissue was not done, with only peripheral blood studied.

Trimming removed 9 bases from V and 5 bases from J; junction bases left unmatched: 7. CDR1 and CDR2 from the germline V gene are SNHLY and FYNNEI. The CDR3 spans 13 residues. This TCR was sampled from a female donor with Graves disease. The chain employs TRBV2 and TRBJ1-1, with 9 positions matching TRBD1. The input for sequencing was peripheral blood mononuclear cells (PBMCs), taken at new diagnosis, from a patient treated with antithyroid drugs. CDR3 in DNA: TGTGCCAGATCCGGGACAGGGAGGACTGAAGCTTTCTTT. Its translation: CARSGTGRTEAFF.